This T cell receptor beta chain was obtained from a study of human T cells and chemical hapten exposure. In its sample, this clonotype was seen many times. In TCRdb, the RACE reads were re-called with MiXCR into one record per CDR3 protein. Of around 100,000 distinct CDR3 sequences listed, more than 10% are singletons. Time point specified: pre-sensitization, week 0. Treatment in this sample: therapeutic diphenylcyclopropenone sensitization with weekly scalp DPC. The CDR3 has 13 amino acids. V lost 7 bases and J lost 3, with 12 bases in between. CDR1 is MNHNY, CDR2 SVGAGI, per germline (reference sequence).

The specimen was whole blood, collected in connection with sensitization to the hapten diphenylcyclopropenone (DPC). The J gene is TRBJ1-1, the V gene TRBV6-6; D gene uncertain. The sequence was collected from a woman aged 55-75 years with alopecia areata. Some clones in this sample may be carry-over from other donors' samples. CDR3 sequence: CASIRFQDTEAFF. In DNA, the CDR3 is TGTGCCAGCATCAGATTTCAGGACACTGAAGCTTTCTTT.